The 13 T cell receptor beta chains below were found in one sample sequenced in a study of cytomegalovirus exposure and HLA in healthy donors. PCR primers comprised 60 Vbeta and 13 Jbeta primers. The assay was immunoSEQ multiplex PCR, and TCRdb's table has in-frame clones only and misses some. In the table there are around 200,000 clones, more than 65% of which are singletons. The specimen sequenced was PBMCs. The origin of the receptors is a man aged 50-59 years in good health and CMV-seronegative.

V usage is TRBV2 and J usage is TRBJ1-1; 9 nucleotides line up with TRBD1. The CDR3 totals 13 residues. Germline V lookup: CDR1 SNHLY, CDR2 FYNNEI. Trimming at V came to 8 bases and at J to 5 bases, leaving 6 bases not matched to a gene. The CDR3 bases are TGTGCCAGCGGAGGACAGGGGCAAACTGAAGCTTTCTTT. Protein sequence: CASGGQGQTEAFF. Full variable domain (remainder filled in from reference TRBV2 and TRBJ1-1): EPEVTQTPSHQVTQMGQEVILRCVPISNHLYFYWYRQILGQKVEFLVSFYNNEISEKSEIFDDQFSVERPDGSNFTLKIRSTKLEDSAMYFCASGGQGQTEAFFGQGTRLTVV.

V is TRBV14 and J is TRBJ2-5; D unresolved. CDR1 SGHDN and CDR2 FVKESK come from the germline V gene. V gave up 0 bases and J gave up 5 bases, with 10 bases separating them. This CDR3 region has 14 residues. For the CDR3, the DNA is TGTGCCAGCAGCCAAGATACCCGCGGCGAGACCCAGTACTTC. Protein: CASSQDTRGETQYF.

This chain links TRBV19 with TRBJ2-3; D might be TRBD1 (5 bases). Germline assignment: CDR1 LNHDA and CDR2 SQIVND (reference sequence). This CDR3 has 12 residues. Deletions cut 5 bases from V and 6 bases from J, with 9 bases between. In DNA, the CDR3 is TGTGCCAGTAGTGAAGGGGTTGATACGCAGTATTTT. This translates into CASSEGVDTQYF.

The chain employs TRBV15 and TRBJ2-5; 7 bases line up with TRBD1. The J call is doubtful: the DNA matches TRBJ2-7 better. CDR1 is LNHNV, CDR2 YYDKDF, per germline (reference sequence). The CDR3 totals 14 residues. CDR3 region: CATSRTGTDYEQYF. DNA of the CDR3: TGTGCCACCAGCAGAACCGGGACAGACTACGAGCAGTACTTC.

The chain joins TRBV5-1 to TRBJ1-1; the D is unclear. The germline V gene has CDR1 SGHRS and CDR2 YFSETQ. The length of the CDR3 is 14 residues. Trimming stripped 0 bases from V and 2 bases from J, with 8 bases between. The CDR3 DNA reads as TGCGCCAGCAGCTTGGATCCGACAAACACTGAAGCTTTCTTT. It encodes CASSLDPTNTEAFF.

CDR3 residues: CASSSTGRYGYTF. CDR3 sequence (DNA): TGTGCCAGCAGCTCGACAGGGCGCTATGGCTACACCTTC. V is TRBV7-2 and J is TRBJ1-2; 7 positions agree with TRBD1. CDR1 and CDR2 from the germline V gene are SGHTA and FQGNSA. The CDR3 sequence is 13 residues long. V was clipped by 4 bases and J by 4 bases; unmatched bases: 3.

The chain is built from TRBV10-1 and TRBJ1-3, with 10 bases aligning to TRBD1. The length of the CDR3 is 15 residues. Germline loops: CDR1 WNHNN, CDR2 SYGVQD (reference sequence). The V gene end was trimmed by 6 bases and the J gene end by 2 bases; junction bases not matched to a gene: 4. The CDR3 loop reads CASRQDRGPGNTIYF. The CDR3, as DNA: TGCGCCAGCAGGCAAGACAGGGGGCCTGGAAACACCATATATTTT.

The chain recombines TRBV13 with TRBJ2-5; TRBD2 matches 10 bases. V was pared by 0 bases and J by 2 bases, with 18 bases of the junction left unmatched. Germline-derived CDR1 and CDR2 are PRHDT and FYEKMQ (reference sequence). The CDR3 has 21 residues. The CDR3 region has the DNA TGTGCCAGCAGCTTAGGCCTAAGAAGGCTAGCGGGGGACAAACCGCAAGAGACCCAGTACTTC. As protein: CASSLGLRRLAGDKPQETQYF. The full variable domain, completed using reference TRBV13 and TRBJ2-5, is AAGVIQSPRHLIKEKRETATLKCYPIPRHDTVYWYQQGPGQDPQFLISFYEKMQSDKGSIPDRFSAQQFSDYHSELNMSSLELGDSALYFCASSLGLRRLAGDKPQETQYFGPGTRLLVL.

In this sample, this clone turned up a few times. At one of its ends the junction is not consistent with the germline gene, which may arise from a read error. The chain links TRBV7-9 to TRBJ2-3, with a possible D match to TRBD1 (5 bases). The CDR3 consists of 12 residues. Germline CDR1 is SEHNR and CDR2 is FQNEAQ (reference sequence). CDR3 DNA sequence: TGTTCCAGCAGTCCGACAGCAGATACGCAGTATTTT. As protein: CSSSPTADTQYF.

The chain carries TRBV19 and TRBJ2-1; TRBD1 might be the D (5 bases). The CDR3 consists of 14 residues. Germline-derived CDR1 and CDR2 are LNHDA and SQIVND (reference sequence). The germline V and J ends were trimmed by 1 base and 3 bases, with 7 bases remaining between them. The CDR3 protein is CASSIGQGYNEQFF. CDR3 nucleotide sequence: TGTGCCAGTAGTATAGGGCAGGGCTACAATGAGCAGTTCTTC.

The chain links TRBV6-5 to TRBJ2-7; D possibly corresponds to TRBD1 (5 bases). Germline V gene data show CDR1 as MNHEY and CDR2 as SVGAGI. Trimming pared 0 bases from V and 2 bases from J, leaving 8 bases between. This CDR3 spans 14 amino acids. The CDR3 loop reads CASSYSKGAYEQYF. The CDR3 region has the DNA TGTGCCAGCAGTTACTCGAAAGGGGCCTACGAGCAGTACTTC.

This rearrangement joins TRBV10-3 to TRBJ1-2; no clear D. CDR1 is ENHRY, CDR2 SYGVKD, per germline. The V end was cut by 0 bases, the J end by 2 bases, with 7 bases between. The CDR3 length is 14 residues. The CDR3 is CAISESMGNYGYTF. CDR3 coding DNA: TGTGCCATCAGTGAGTCGATGGGCAACTATGGCTACACCTTC.

J is TRBJ1-1 and V is TRBV30; 9 nucleotides agree with TRBD1. This CDR3 spans 14 amino acids. The trim removed 6 bases at V and 4 bases at J, leaving 9 bases unmatched. In germline, CDR1 is GTSNPN, CDR2 SVGIG (reference sequence). The CDR3 DNA follows: TGTGCCTGTTCTAGGGGGGACAGGGTCACTGAAGCTTTCTTT. As protein: CACSRGDRVTEAFF.